The 21 T cell receptor beta chains below come from one sample, sequenced in a study of blood T cells in healthy people across ages. Primed by a sample-barcoded 5' primer and a J-beta primer mix, a second PCR proceeded for roughly 7 to 12 cycles. MiXCR was run by TCRdb on the 5' RACE reads, yielding one entry per CDR3 protein. The profile shows some 1.5 million distinct CDR3 sequences, around 40% of them singletons. Sequencing input: blood. The receptors were gathered from a woman aged 18-29 years in good health.

The genes are TRBV9 and TRBJ1-4; D is perhaps TRBD1 (5 bases). The ends were cut back, 4 bases at V and 7 bases at J, with 17 bases in the middle. The CDR3 is made up of 15 amino acids. Germline V gene data show CDR1 as SGDLS and CDR2 as YYNGEE. The CDR3 nucleotides are TGTGCCAGCAGCCGCTCCGGGGCCCTGCTTGAAAAACTGTTTTTT. Translating gives CASSRSGALLEKLFF.

This chain connects TRBV20-1 to TRBJ2-7; weak D call: TRBD1 (6 bases). The CDR3 covers 13 residues. Trimming removed 5 bases from V and 3 bases from J, with 14 bases in between. CDR1 and CDR2 (germline): DFQATT, SNEGSKA (reference sequence). The CDR3 is CSAGLDSDYEQYF. The CDR3 coding sequence is TGCAGTGCTGGTTTGGACAGCGACTACGAGCAGTACTTC.

The V gene is TRBV4-1, the J gene TRBJ2-5; no firm D call. There are 14 residues in the CDR3. The V gene lost 0 bases and the J gene lost 9 bases, with 14 bases spanning the gap. Germline CDR1 reads MGHRA; CDR2 reads YSYEKL. CDR3 loop: CASSQDGQSMAQYF. The CDR3 coding sequence is TGCGCCAGCAGCCAAGATGGCCAGTCCATGGCCCAGTACTTC.

V is TRBV12-3 or TRBV12-4 and J is TRBJ1-5; D might be TRBD1 (6 bases). The germline V and J ends were trimmed by 3 bases and 0 bases, with 12 bases remaining between them. The CDR3 has 16 amino acids. Here the CDR3 reads CASSFSSGASNQPQHF. The CDR3 bases are TGTGCCAGCAGTTTCAGTTCAGGGGCTAGCAATCAGCCCCAGCATTTT.

This clonotype turned up a few times. The rearrangement uses TRBV6-5 and TRBJ2-5; D is possibly TRBD1 (6 bases). This CDR3 comprises 13 residues. V was shortened by 10 bases and J by 11 bases, with 23 bases between the two germline ends. Germline V gives CDR1 MNHEY, CDR2 SVGAGI. The DNA for the CDR3 is TGTGCCATCGCACGGGACACGACCTCAGAGCAGTACTTC. Translation gives CAIARDTTSEQYF.

Details on this clonotype: This could be a read error, since a much larger clone is one nucleotide away. The rearrangement joins TRBV6-4 to TRBJ2-1; 8 bases are shared with TRBD2. From germline, CDR1 is MRHNA and CDR2 SNTAGT. This CDR3 comprises 14 residues. V trimming: 5 bases; J trimming: 8 bases; junction bases outside the gene matches: 8. Here the CDR3 DNA reads TGTGCCAGCAGTCAACGAGCGGGAGCCGATGAGCAGTTCTTC. It is translated as CASSQRAGADEQFF.

The chain employs TRBV20-1 and TRBJ1-1; no clear D. V was cut by 5 bases and J by 1 base, with 14 bases left in between. In germline, CDR1 is DFQATT, CDR2 SNEGSKA (reference sequence). The CDR3 runs to 14 residues. The CDR3 sequence is CSAVLGVANTEAFF. For the CDR3, the DNA is TGCAGTGCTGTCCTCGGGGTGGCGAACACTGAAGCTTTCTTT.

V usage is TRBV3-1 and J usage is TRBJ2-1, with D possibly TRBD2 on 5 matching bases. The V gene's germline CDR1 is LGHDT and CDR2 YNNKEL (reference sequence). The CDR3 extends over 15 amino acids. Trimming removed 0 bases at V and 10 bases at J, with 16 bases between. The DNA of the CDR3 is TGTGCCAGCAGCCAAGATCCGGACTCCTTTGAGGAGCAGTTCTTC. Translated, it gives CASSQDPDSFEEQFF.

This clonotype was observed at least ten times. The chain joins TRBV9 to TRBJ1-2; D unclear. V dropped 3 bases and J dropped 2 bases, with 8 bases sitting between them. Germline V lookup: CDR1 SGDLS, CDR2 YYNGEE. This CDR3 has 13 amino acids. The CDR3 DNA reads TGTGCCAGCAGCGGGACCGTGAACTATGGCTACACCTTC. Its translation is CASSGTVNYGYTF.

A note on this clonotype: A read error may produce the germline difference seen at one junction end. The chain recombines TRBV3-1 with TRBJ2-3, with 8 bases fitting TRBD2. Germline V CDR1 and CDR2: LGHDT, YNNKEL (reference sequence). The CDR3 has 16 residues. CDR3 in amino acids: CVSSQVLADPTDTQYF. CDR3 sequence (DNA): TGTGTCAGCAGCCAAGTACTAGCGGACCCCACAGATACGCAGTATTTT.

This clonotype was observed once. The chain combines TRBV30 with TRBJ1-2; D not certain. V lost 4 bases to trimming and J lost 5 bases, with 11 bases between them. The CDR3 runs to 12 residues. Germline V lookup: CDR1 GTSNPN, CDR2 SVGIG (reference sequence). The CDR3 sequence: CAWTRTSYGYTF. The CDR3, as DNA: TGTGCCTGGACCCGGACTTCTTATGGCTACACCTTC. The full variable domain, its missing parts supplied by reference TRBV30 and TRBJ1-2, is SQTIHQWPATLVQPVGSPLSLECTVEGTSNPNLYWYRQAAGRGLQLLFYSVGIGQISSEVPQNLSASRPQDRQFILSSKKLLLSDSGFYLCAWTRTSYGYTFGSGTRLTVV.

Notes on this clonotype: Germline is not matched at one junction end, which may reflect a read error. This sequence joins TRBV27 and TRBJ1-2; maybe TRBD1 (5 bases). The CDR3 length is 13 residues. CDR1 and CDR2 (germline): MNHEY, SMNVEV (reference sequence). CDR3 residues: CDSSPYVGDGYTF. The DNA for the CDR3 is TGTGACAGCAGTCCATACGTAGGGGATGGCTACACCTTC.

This clonotype was counted only a few times. The V gene is TRBV3-1, the J gene TRBJ2-1; D ambiguous. The germline CDR1 and CDR2 sequences are LGHDT and YNNKEL (reference sequence). Between the trimmed V and J ends, which lost 5 bases and 5 bases, there was a span of 10 bases. CDR3 length: 13 residues. The CDR3 region is CASSLTVNNEQFF. CDR3 DNA: TGTGCCAGCAGCTTGACTGTAAACAATGAGCAGTTCTTC.

This clonotype was seen more than once but under ten times. The rearrangement links TRBV20-1 to TRBJ2-4, with D unclear. Germline values: CDR1 DFQATT, CDR2 SNEGSKA (reference sequence). The V and J ends lost 3 bases and 2 bases respectively, with 17 bases between them. The CDR3 extends over 16 amino acids. CDR3 protein: CSARRWGGGTKNIQYF. In DNA form, the CDR3 reads TGCAGTGCTAGGAGGTGGGGTGGTGGAACCAAAAACATTCAGTACTTC.

The chain joins TRBV12-3 or TRBV12-4 to TRBJ2-3, with unresolved D. This CDR3 contains 14 residues. V was cut by 8 bases and J by 4 bases, with 16 bases left in between. The CDR3 bases are TGTGCCAGCGGAGACGGGTCGGTTGCAGATACGCAGTATTTT. This codes for CASGDGSVADTQYF.

The chain combines TRBV27 with TRBJ2-7; D not resolved. CDR1 and CDR2 (germline): MNHEY, SMNVEV (reference sequence). The V end lost 2 bases, the J end lost 7 bases, and 12 bases lay between the germline ends. CDR3 size: 13 residues. The DNA for the CDR3 is TGTGCCAGCAGTTTACCGGTCGTGGGTGAGCAGTACTTC. This sequence encodes CASSLPVVGEQYF.

In nucleotides, the CDR3 is TGTGCCAGCAGCGGCCCCAGGGGGTTCTATGGCTACACCTTC. Protein sequence: CASSGPRGFYGYTF. The chain links TRBV21-1 to TRBJ1-2; the table's D call, TRBD1, has no DNA check behind it. TRBV21-1 is deemed a pseudogene. The CDR3 is 14 residues long.

This clonotype was seen a handful of times. The chain combines TRBV6-5 with TRBJ2-7; D may be TRBD2 (6 bases). Germline CDR1 is MNHEY and CDR2 is SVGAGI. V shed 0 bases and J shed 1 base, with 10 bases lying between them. The CDR3 has 15 amino acids. CDR3: CASSYSWRASYEQYF. CDR3 DNA sequence: TGTGCCAGCAGTTACTCGTGGAGGGCTTCCTACGAGCAGTACTTC.

The gene calls are TRBV28 and TRBJ1-1, with D possibly TRBD1 on 6 matching bases. The CDR3 loop spans 15 amino acids. V was clipped by 5 bases and J by 4 bases, with 17 bases between them. Per germline, CDR1 MDHEN and CDR2 SYDVKM. CDR3 DNA sequence: TGTGCCAGCAGTGAACTACAGGGTAGAGGCACTGAAGCTTTCTTT. It codes for CASSELQGRGTEAFF.

This sequence joins TRBV27 and TRBJ2-1; D not certain. The J call is uncertain, as TRBJ2-7 better fits the DNA end. Germline V gene sequence: CDR1 MNHEY, CDR2 SMNVEV (reference sequence). The CDR3 length is 14 residues. This CDR3 is CASSLGITYNEQYF. As DNA, the CDR3 is TGTGCCAGCAGTTTAGGTATCACCTACAATGAGCAGTACTTC.

The table lists this clonotype with many counts. The V call is TRBV27, the J call TRBJ2-3; D is uncertain. V lost 6 bases and J 2 bases, leaving 9 bases between the germline ends. The CDR3 has 13 amino acids. The V gene's germline CDR1 is MNHEY and CDR2 SMNVEV (reference sequence). Here the CDR3 reads CASSLRTTDTQYF. For the CDR3, the DNA is TGTGCCAGCAGCTTAAGAACCACAGATACGCAGTATTTT.